The source of this T cell receptor beta chain is a study of CD4+ T cells in melanoma. Trimming removed 4 bases from V and 3 bases from J; junction bases left unmatched: 9. Germline assignment: CDR1 SEHNR and CDR2 FQNEAQ (reference sequence). This CDR3 region has 15 residues. Data came from immunoSEQ multiplex PCR; TCRdb stores just in-frame clones and leaves some out. Among fewer than 55,000 clones listed, roughly 89% were seen once. Study outcomes and limitations: Neoantigen-specific CD4+ T cells in melanoma reportedly had diverse differentiation states. A reported correlation linked neoantigen-specific CD4+ T cells to CD8+, macrophage and B cell function.

The table lists this clone with a count of one. The antigen is undetermined. The sample consisted of peripheral blood. This receptor was identified in a human donor with melanoma. V usage is TRBV7-9 and J usage is TRBJ2-7, with TRBD1 matching 7 bases. CDR3 sequence: CASSSDRVQVYEQYF. In nucleotides, the CDR3 is TGTGCCAGCAGCTCTGACAGGGTGCAAGTCTACGAGCAGTACTTC.